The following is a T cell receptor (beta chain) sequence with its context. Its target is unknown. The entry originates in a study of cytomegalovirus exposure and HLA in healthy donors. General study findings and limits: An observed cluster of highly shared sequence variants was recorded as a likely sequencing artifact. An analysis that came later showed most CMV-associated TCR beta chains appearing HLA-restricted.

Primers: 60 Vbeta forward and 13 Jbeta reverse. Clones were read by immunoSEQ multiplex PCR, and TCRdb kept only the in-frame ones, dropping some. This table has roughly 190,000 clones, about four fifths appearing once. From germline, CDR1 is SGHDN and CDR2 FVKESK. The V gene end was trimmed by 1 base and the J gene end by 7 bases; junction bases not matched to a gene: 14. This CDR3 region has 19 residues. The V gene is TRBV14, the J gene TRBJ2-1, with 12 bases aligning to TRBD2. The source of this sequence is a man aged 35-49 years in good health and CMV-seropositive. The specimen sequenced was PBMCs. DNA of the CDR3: TGTGCCAGCAGCCAAGGGCCCTGGGTTGCTAGCGGGAGGGTAAATGAGCAGTTCTTC. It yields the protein CASSQGPWVASGRVNEQFF.